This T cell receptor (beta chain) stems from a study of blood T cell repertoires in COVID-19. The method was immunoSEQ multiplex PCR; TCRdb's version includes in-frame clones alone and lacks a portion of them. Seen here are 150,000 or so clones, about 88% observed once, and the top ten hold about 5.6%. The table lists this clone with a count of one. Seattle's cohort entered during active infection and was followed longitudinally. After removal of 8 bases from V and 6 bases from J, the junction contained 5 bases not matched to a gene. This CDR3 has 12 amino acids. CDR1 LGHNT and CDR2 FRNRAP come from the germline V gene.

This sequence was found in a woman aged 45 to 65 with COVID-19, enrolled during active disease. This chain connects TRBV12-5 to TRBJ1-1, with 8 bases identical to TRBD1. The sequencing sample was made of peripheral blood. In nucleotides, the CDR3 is TGTGCTAGTAGACAGGGGTCATCTGAAGCTTTCTTT. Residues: CASRQGSSEAFF. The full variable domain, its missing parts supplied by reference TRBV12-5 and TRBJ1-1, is DARVTQTPRHKVTEMGQEVTMRCQPILGHNTVFWYRQTMMQGLELLAYFRNRAPLDDSGMPKDRFSAEMPDATLATLKIQPSEPRDSAVYFCASRQGSSEAFFGQGTRLTVV.